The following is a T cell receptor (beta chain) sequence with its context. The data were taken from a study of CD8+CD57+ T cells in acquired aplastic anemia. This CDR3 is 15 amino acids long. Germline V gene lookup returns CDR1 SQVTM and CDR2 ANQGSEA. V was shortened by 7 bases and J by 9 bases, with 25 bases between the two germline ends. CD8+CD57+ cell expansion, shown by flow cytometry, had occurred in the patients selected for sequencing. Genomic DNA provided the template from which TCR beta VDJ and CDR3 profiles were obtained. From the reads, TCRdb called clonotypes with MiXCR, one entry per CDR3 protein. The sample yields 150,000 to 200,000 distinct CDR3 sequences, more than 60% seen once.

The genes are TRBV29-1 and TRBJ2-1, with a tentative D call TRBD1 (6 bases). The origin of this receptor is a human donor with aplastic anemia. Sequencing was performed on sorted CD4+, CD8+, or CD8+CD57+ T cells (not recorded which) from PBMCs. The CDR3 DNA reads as TGCAGCGCCGGCTCGGGGACACCGGGAAACAGTGAGCAGTTCTTC. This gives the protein CSAGSGTPGNSEQFF.